The 12 T cell receptor beta chains reported below all come from one sample, sequenced in a study of OX40 agonist ivuxolimab in advanced cancers. Method: immunoSEQ multiplex PCR; TCRdb's copy keeps in-frame clones and lacks some. In the table there are about 120,000 clones, 80% to 95% of which are singletons. Sequenced here: CD4+ or CD8+ T cells sorted from blood, sampled in a trial of the OX40 agonist ivuxolimab. The receptors here all came from an adult with an advanced solid tumor such as melanoma, head and neck, liver or kidney cancer.

The chain couples TRBV4-3 to TRBJ2-5; maybe TRBD1 (6 bases). V was pared by 0 bases and J by 5 bases, with 7 bases between. In germline, CDR1 is LGHNA, CDR2 YSLEER. The CDR3 has 13 amino acids. CDR3 amino acids: CASSQEGHETQYF. CDR3 nucleotides: TGCGCCAGCAGCCAAGAGGGACACGAGACCCAGTACTTC.

DNA of the CDR3: TGCGCCAGCAGCTTGGGGGGTTGGGATCAGCCCCAGCATTTT. Protein sequence: CASSLGGWDQPQHF. The chain carries TRBV5-1 and TRBJ1-5; D not certain. Germline CDR1 SGHRS, CDR2 YFSETQ. Trimming removed 0 bases at V and 5 bases at J, with 9 bases between. The CDR3 contains 14 residues.

J is TRBJ2-2 and V is TRBV9; 8 bases fit TRBD1. Germline values: CDR1 SGDLS, CDR2 YYNGEE. V gave up 3 bases and J gave up 8 bases; unmatched junction bases: 6. The CDR3 runs to 14 residues. Written as DNA, the CDR3 is TGTGCCAGCAGCGCCAACCAGGGGGCGGGGGAGCTGTTTTTT. The encoded protein is CASSANQGAGELFF.

This clone was counted only a few times. V usage is TRBV18 and J usage is TRBJ2-7; D is unresolved. The CDR3 loop spans 14 amino acids. V dropped 3 bases and J dropped 2 bases, with 11 bases sitting between them. Looked up from germline, CDR1 is KGHSH and CDR2 is LQKENI. CDR3 sequence (DNA): TGTGCCAGCTCACCGATCGGCGGAGCCTACGAGCAGTACTTC. It codes for CASSPIGGAYEQYF.

The chain uses TRBV2 and TRBJ2-5; 8 bases map to TRBD2. The V and J ends lost 3 bases and 5 bases, in that order; junction bases with no gene match: 8. Germline CDR1 reads SNHLY; CDR2 reads FYNNEI. The CDR3 loop spans 15 amino acids. CDR3 protein: CASSEGTRSWETQYF. In DNA form, the CDR3 reads TGTGCCAGCAGTGAGGGGACTAGAAGCTGGGAGACCCAGTACTTC.

The chain joins TRBV28 to TRBJ2-3; the D gene is possibly TRBD2 (6 bases). V lost 3 bases, J lost 3 bases, and 13 bases lay in between. The CDR3 has 15 residues. Per germline, CDR1 MDHEN and CDR2 SYDVKM. CDR3 loop: CASSLGGVVTDTQYF. The DNA for the CDR3 is TGTGCCAGCAGTTTGGGCGGGGTCGTTACAGATACGCAGTATTTT.

The gene calls are TRBV12-5 and TRBJ2-1, with TRBD2 matching over 13 bases. The V segment lost 3 bases and the J segment 4 bases; nucleotides outside the gene matches: 6. Germline V lookup: CDR1 LGHNT, CDR2 FRNRAP. CDR3 length equals 17 residues. The CDR3 is CASGLPLTSGGYNEQFF. DNA of the CDR3: TGTGCTAGTGGTTTACCTCTGACTAGCGGGGGGTACAATGAGCAGTTCTTC.

The chain has TRBV28 and TRBJ2-5; D is undetermined. V lost 2 bases and J 1 base, leaving 11 bases between the germline ends. The CDR3 loop spans 15 amino acids. Germline V gives CDR1 MDHEN, CDR2 SYDVKM. In nucleotides, the CDR3 is TGTGCCAGCAGTTTAATCCAGAAAGGCCAAGAGACCCAGTACTTC. This translates into CASSLIQKGQETQYF. The variable domain in full, with the rest retrieved from reference TRBV28 and TRBJ2-5, is DVKVTQSSRYLVKRTGEKVFLECVQDMDHENMFWYRQDPGLGLRLIYFSYDVKMKEKGDIPEGYSVSREKKERFSLILESASTNQTSMYLCASSLIQKGQETQYFGPGTRLLVL.

The J gene is TRBJ1-6, the V gene TRBV28; D is ambiguous. With 3 bases removed from V and 6 bases from J, the gap between germline ends came to 21 bases. Germline-derived CDR1 and CDR2 are MDHEN and SYDVKM. This CDR3 is built from 18 residues. The CDR3 loop is CASSFGRTGPSFNSPLHF. CDR3 bases: TGTGCCAGCAGTTTTGGCAGGACCGGGCCCTCTTTTAATTCACCCCTCCACTTT.

This clone was detected once. The genes are TRBV7-2 and TRBJ2-1; D uncertain. Per germline, CDR1 SGHTA and CDR2 FQGNSA. CDR3 length equals 16 residues. V was cut by 3 bases and J by 0 bases, with 12 bases left in between. The CDR3 region is CASSFHSGLSYNEQFF. Here the CDR3 DNA reads TGTGCCAGCAGCTTTCATAGTGGGCTCTCCTACAATGAGCAGTTCTTC.

The chain couples TRBV9 to TRBJ2-1; D is undetermined. The germline V gene has CDR1 SGDLS and CDR2 YYNGEE. V was shortened by 0 bases and J by 3 bases, with 7 bases between the two germline ends. The CDR3 length is 14 residues. The CDR3 bases are TGTGCCAGCAGCGTAGGCAATCTCTACAATGAGCAGTTCTTC. Its translation is CASSVGNLYNEQFF.

The J gene is TRBJ1-2, the V gene TRBV7-8; D is ambiguous. CDR3 length: 15 residues. The V end was cut by 5 bases, the J end by 4 bases, with 17 bases between. Germline-derived CDR1 and CDR2 are SGHVS and FQNEAQ. Here the CDR3 DNA reads TGTGCCAGCAGCCCAGACTTGAGGGTGACCTATGGCTACACCTTC. This codes for CASSPDLRVTYGYTF.